This TCR beta chain is from a study of blood T cell repertoires in COVID-19. Study-wide context: T cells, B-cell-depleted T cells, or PBMCs provided the cDNA or gDNA that served as material.

V shed 1 base and J shed 0 bases, with 11 bases lying between them. This CDR3 has 16 residues. CDR1 and CDR2 from the germline V gene are SGHKS and YYEKEE (reference sequence). In the original processing: Reference gene primers were amplified, and this amplification served to estimate nucleated cell counts. Assay: immunoSEQ multiplex PCR; the TCRdb copy retains only in-frame clones and omits some. V and J calls and clone size come straight from that table; D and trimming were deduced from the DNA. In the table there are over 200,000 clones, roughly 85% of which are singletons. This chain connects TRBV5-5 to TRBJ2-1; TRBD1 is a possible D gene (6 bases). Sequencing used peripheral blood. This TCR derives from a woman between 18 and 30 years old who had recovered from COVID-19. CDR3 amino acids: CASSLLTGSSYNEQFF. The CDR3 region has the DNA TGTGCCAGCAGCTTGCTTACAGGGAGCTCCTACAATGAGCAGTTCTTC.